The rows below give T cell receptor beta chains drawn from one sample of a study of T cell changes during pregnancy in multiple sclerosis. This table comes from immunoSEQ multiplex PCR, and its TCRdb copy is limited to in-frame clones, with some not included. The table records fewer than 15,000 clones, around nine tenths of them present only once. The specimen was CD8+ T cells from peripheral blood mononuclear cells, collected in the first trimester of pregnancy. The receptors shown here come from a female donor with multiple sclerosis, enrolled in a pregnancy study. Both conserved end residues are trimmed from each CDR3.

V gene	CDR3 length	J gene	CDR3 protein
TRBV6-1	14	TRBJ2-3	ASSEAMASGTDTQY
TRBV6-4	14	TRBJ2-3	ASSPTSGGATDTQY
TRBV6-1	13	TRBJ1-5	ASSVTGDSNQPQH
TRBV6-4	12	TRBJ2-2	ASSDSHEGGELF
TRBV7-9	15	TRBJ2-2	TSSFRPTGTRTGELF
TRBV7-9	13	TRBJ1-1	ASSLWTGMNTEAF
TRBV9	14	TRBJ2-1	ASSVPGPAQYNEQF
TRBV13	13	TRBJ1-4	ASSLGPGVGEKLF
TRBV7-9	14	TRBJ2-2	ASSLSEGAGTGELF
TRBV15	14	TRBJ2-1	ATSRDSAGTYNEQF
TRBV4-2	14	TRBJ2-3	ASSQDRGGGADTQY
TRBV27	15	TRBJ2-7	ASSTQILAGAAYEQY
TRBV2	12	TRBJ2-3	ASTLAGVTDTQY
TRBV6-1	11	TRBJ1-2	ASSQTGDGGYT
TRBV10-3	10	TRBJ1-2	AMGQGGDGYT
TRBV6-4	14	TRBJ2-2	ASSDSASGGARELF
TRBV13	10	TRBJ1-1	ASSLGSTEAF
TRBV6-1	12	TRBJ1-2	ASSEVIGGYGYT
TRBV19	13	TRBJ2-1	ATSIAPYPGGEQF
TRBV2	12	TRBJ1-1	ASRTGSLNTEAF
TRBV7-6	13	TRBJ2-3	ASSRLAESTDTQY
TRBV4-3	14	TRBJ2-1	ASSQGGQGNYNEQF
TRBV4-1	11	TRBJ1-1	ASSQVEGTEAF
TRBV19	13	TRBJ1-2	ASSMYYQGANGYT
TRBV19	12	TRBJ1-1	ASSPGFENTEAF
TRBV4-2	12	TRBJ2-2	ASSFEISGGELF
TRBV4-1	18	TRBJ2-1	ASSQVPGLAEDSSYNEQF
TRBV4-3	14	TRBJ2-7	ASSQEWLEGASEQY
TRBV9	9	TRBJ1-2	ASSVADGYT
TRBV4-1	15	TRBJ2-7	ASSHDLRGLGEDEQY
TRBV6-4	12	TRBJ2-3	ASSVTGEGDTQY
TRBV9	11	TRBJ1-2	ASSVGTAYGYT
TRBV28	11	TRBJ1-1	ASSLTFNTEAF
TRBV11-2	13	TRBJ2-1	ASSLNQGSYNEQF
TRBV2	11	TRBJ2-7	ASSTGTGYEQY
TRBV7-7	11	TRBJ2-7	ASSLVAWSKQY
TRBV11-2	13	TRBJ2-7	ASSPPGGLPYEQY